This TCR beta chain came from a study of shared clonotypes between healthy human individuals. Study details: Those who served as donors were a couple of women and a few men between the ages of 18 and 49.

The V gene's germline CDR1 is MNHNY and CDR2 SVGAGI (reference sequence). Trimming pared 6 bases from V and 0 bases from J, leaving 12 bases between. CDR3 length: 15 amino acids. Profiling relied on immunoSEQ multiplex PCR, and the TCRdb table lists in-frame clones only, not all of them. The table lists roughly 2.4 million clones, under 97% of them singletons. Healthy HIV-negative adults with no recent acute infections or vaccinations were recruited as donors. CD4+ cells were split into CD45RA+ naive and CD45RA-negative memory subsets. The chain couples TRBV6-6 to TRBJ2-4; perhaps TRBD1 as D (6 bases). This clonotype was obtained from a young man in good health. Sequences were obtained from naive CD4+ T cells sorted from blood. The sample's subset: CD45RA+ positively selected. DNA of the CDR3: TGTGCCAGCAGCCAAGACAGGATAGCCAAAAACATTCAGTACTTC. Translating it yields CASSQDRIAKNIQYF.